This T cell receptor beta chain originates from a study of blood T cell repertoires in COVID-19. Study-wide context: Specimens from acute and convalescent COVID-19 originated in the United States, Italy and Spain. Sample material is recorded as cDNA or gDNA derived from T cells, B-cell-depleted T cells, or PBMCs.

Source study methods: Amplifying reference gene primers gave estimates of nucleated cell counts. Libraries were prepared by immunoSEQ multiplex PCR; TCRdb keeps only in-frame clonotypes and omits some of them. V and J calls plus clone size are reproduced from that table; the DNA served to infer D and trimming. The sample has more than 45,000 clones; roughly nine tenths are singletons. The germline CDR1 and CDR2 sequences are MNHEY and SVGEGT. V gave up 2 bases and J gave up 6 bases; unmatched junction bases: 10. The CDR3 consists of 16 residues. The chain combines TRBV6-2 or TRBV6-3 with TRBJ1-2; TRBD1 matches 9 bases. Sequences were obtained from peripheral blood. The sequence came from a man aged 70-80 years with acute or convalescent COVID-19. The CDR3 loop is CASSYGTGFMGHGYTF. The CDR3 DNA reads as TGTGCCAGCAGTTACGGGACAGGGTTCATGGGCCATGGCTACACCTTC.